The clone carrying this T cell receptor beta chain was observed a few times. This entry belongs to a study of tumor and adjacent non-tumor tissue in lung cancer. There are 13 residues in the CDR3. V was trimmed by 8 bases and J by 3 bases, leaving 14 bases between them. No cell sorting was done before RNA was extracted from the tissue. TCRbeta libraries were built with three rounds of nested PCR, modified from ARM-PCR. TCRdb ran MiXCR on the multiplex PCR reads and lists one entry per CDR3 protein. This sample has approximately 76,000 distinct CDR3 sequences; around 65% occur once, and the top ten carry 10% to 15%.

Source material: lung tumor tissue. The J gene is TRBJ2-7, the V gene TRBV12-3 or TRBV12-4, with a weak D call TRBD1 (6 bases). The source of this sequence is a woman in her seventies with non-small cell lung cancer. DNA of the CDR3: TGTGCCAGCGGGGTAGGGACATACTACGAGCAGTACTTC. Translated: CASGVGTYYEQYF.